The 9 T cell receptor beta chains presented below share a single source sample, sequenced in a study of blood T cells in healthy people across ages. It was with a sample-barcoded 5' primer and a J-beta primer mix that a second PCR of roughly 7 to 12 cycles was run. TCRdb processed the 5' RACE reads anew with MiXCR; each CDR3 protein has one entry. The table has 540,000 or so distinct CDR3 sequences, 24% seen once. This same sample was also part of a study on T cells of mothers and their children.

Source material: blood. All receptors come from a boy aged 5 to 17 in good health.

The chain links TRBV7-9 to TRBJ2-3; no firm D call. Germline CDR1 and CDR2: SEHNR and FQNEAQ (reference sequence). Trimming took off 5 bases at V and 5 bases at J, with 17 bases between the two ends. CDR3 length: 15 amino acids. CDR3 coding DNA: TGTGCCAGCAGCGAATTAGAGTTTATACGAGATACGCAGTATTTT. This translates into CASSELEFIRDTQYF.

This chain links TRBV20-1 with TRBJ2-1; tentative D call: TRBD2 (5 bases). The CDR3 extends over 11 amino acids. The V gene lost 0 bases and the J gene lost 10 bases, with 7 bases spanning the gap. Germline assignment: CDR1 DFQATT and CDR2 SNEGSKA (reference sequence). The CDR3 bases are TGCAGTGCTAGAGATACGGGGGAGCAGTTCTTC. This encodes CSARDTGEQFF.

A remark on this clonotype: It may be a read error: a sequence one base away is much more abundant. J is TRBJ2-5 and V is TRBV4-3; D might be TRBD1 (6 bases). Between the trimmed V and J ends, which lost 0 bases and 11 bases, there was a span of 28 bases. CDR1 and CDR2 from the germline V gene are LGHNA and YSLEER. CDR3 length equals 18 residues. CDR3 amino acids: CASSQDRQGLKVAYKQYF. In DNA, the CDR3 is TGCGCCAGCAGCCAAGATAGGCAGGGGTTAAAGGTTGCCTACAAGCAGTACTTC.

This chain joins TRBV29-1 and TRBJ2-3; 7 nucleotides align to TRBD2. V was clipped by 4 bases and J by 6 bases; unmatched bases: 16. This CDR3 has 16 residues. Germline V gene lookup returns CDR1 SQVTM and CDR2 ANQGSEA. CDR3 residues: CSVGATSRKKGDTQYF. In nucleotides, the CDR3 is TGCAGCGTTGGGGCGACTAGCAGAAAAAAAGGGGATACGCAGTATTTT.

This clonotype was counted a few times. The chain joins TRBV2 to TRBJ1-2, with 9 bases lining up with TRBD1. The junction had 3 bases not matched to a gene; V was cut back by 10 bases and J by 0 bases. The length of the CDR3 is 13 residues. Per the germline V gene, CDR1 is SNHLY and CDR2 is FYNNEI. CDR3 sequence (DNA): TGTGCCACCAGACAGGGGGCTAACTATGGCTACACCTTC. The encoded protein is CATRQGANYGYTF.

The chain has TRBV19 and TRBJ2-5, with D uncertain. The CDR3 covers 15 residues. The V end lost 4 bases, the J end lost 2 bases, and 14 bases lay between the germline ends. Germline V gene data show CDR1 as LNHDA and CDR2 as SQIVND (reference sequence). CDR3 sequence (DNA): TGTGCCAGTAGTAGGACCGAGACATTTCAAGAGACCCAGTACTTC. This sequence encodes CASSRTETFQETQYF.

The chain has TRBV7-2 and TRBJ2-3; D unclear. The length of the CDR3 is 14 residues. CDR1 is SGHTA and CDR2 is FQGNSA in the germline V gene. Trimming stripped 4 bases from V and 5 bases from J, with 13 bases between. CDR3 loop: CASSSPPLGDTQYF. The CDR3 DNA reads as TGTGCCAGCAGCTCTCCCCCCCTGGGAGATACGCAGTATTTT.

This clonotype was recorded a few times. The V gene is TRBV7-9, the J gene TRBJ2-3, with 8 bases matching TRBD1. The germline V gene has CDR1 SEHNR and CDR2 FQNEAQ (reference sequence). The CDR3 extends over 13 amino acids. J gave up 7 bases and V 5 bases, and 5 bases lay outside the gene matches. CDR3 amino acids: CASSPGQANTQYF. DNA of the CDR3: TGTGCCAGCAGCCCGGGACAGGCCAATACGCAGTATTTT.

The CDR3 DNA reads TGTGCCAGCAGCTCAACTGGGGGATCCTATCTAGTTGAGCAGTTCTTC. It yields the protein CASSSTGGSYLVEQFF. The chain has TRBV7-9 and TRBJ2-1; D may be TRBD1 or TRBD2 (5 bases each). Germline lookup yields CDR1 SEHNR and CDR2 FQNEAQ (reference sequence). V was cut by 4 bases and J by 9 bases, with 22 bases left in between. The CDR3 covers 16 residues.